These 20 T cell receptor beta chains were sequenced from one sample in a study of cytomegalovirus exposure and HLA in healthy donors. The PCR was carried out with 60 Vbeta primers and 13 Jbeta primers. TCRdb keeps only in-frame clones here, not all; method: immunoSEQ multiplex PCR. The data hold 120,000 or so clones, with around 82% observed a single time. The material sequenced was PBMCs. The receptors derive from a woman in her thirties or forties in good health and CMV-seropositive.

The chain is built from TRBV27 and TRBJ2-7; 14 bases align to TRBD2. With 6 bases clipped from V and 4 bases from J, the junction kept 2 bases outside the gene matches. CDR1 MNHEY and CDR2 SMNVEV come from the germline V gene (reference sequence). This CDR3 spans 14 amino acids. The CDR3 here is CASRGLAGVYEQYF. CDR3 DNA: TGTGCCAGCAGGGGACTAGCGGGAGTATACGAGCAGTACTTC.

The chain uses TRBV25-1 and TRBJ2-1; 12 bases match TRBD2. This CDR3 comprises 16 residues. V gave up 4 bases and J gave up 8 bases; unmatched junction bases: 9. Per germline, CDR1 MGHDK and CDR2 SYGVNS. The CDR3 sequence is CASSGVPSGGGYEQFF. The CDR3 region has the DNA TGTGCCAGCAGTGGGGTCCCTAGCGGGGGGGGCTATGAGCAGTTCTTC.

The chain employs TRBV7-9 and TRBJ2-1; 8 nucleotides line up with TRBD2. The CDR3 is 16 residues long. Trimming removed 3 bases from V and 4 bases from J; junction bases left unmatched: 8. Germline CDR1 reads SEHNR; CDR2 reads FQNEAQ (reference sequence). CDR3 sequence (DNA): TGTGCCAGCAGCTTGCCAGCGGGAGTTGGTTACAATGAGCAGTTCTTC. It yields the protein CASSLPAGVGYNEQFF. The complete variable domain, with remaining parts taken from reference TRBV7-9 and TRBJ2-1, reads DTGVSQNPRHKITKRGQNVTFRCDPISEHNRLYWYRQTLGQGPEFLTYFQNEAQLEKSRLLSDRFSAERPKGSFSTLEIQRTEQGDSAMYLCASSLPAGVGYNEQFFGPGTRLTVL.

This chain connects TRBV5-1 to TRBJ1-3, with 8 bases identical to TRBD1. Germline CDR1 reads SGHRS; CDR2 reads YFSETQ. This CDR3 comprises 14 residues. V shed 1 base, J shed 8 bases, and the junction held 5 bases outside the gene matches. The CDR3 loop is CASSLTGQGDTIYF. The CDR3 DNA reads TGCGCCAGCAGCTTGACCGGACAGGGCGACACCATATATTTT.

The V call is TRBV7-2, the J call TRBJ2-7; 7 nucleotides line up with TRBD2. The CDR3 spans 14 residues. With V trimmed by 5 bases and J by 3 bases, 7 bases remained unmatched. Germline V gene sequence: CDR1 SGHTA, CDR2 FQGNSA. CDR3 nucleotides: TGTGCCAGCAGCACCGGGGACTACAACTACGAGCAGTACTTC. Protein sequence: CASSTGDYNYEQYF.

This clone was counted between two and nine times. The chain links TRBV10-1 to TRBJ1-2; a possible D gene is TRBD1 (6 bases). The CDR3 runs to 16 residues. Germline V lookup: CDR1 WNHNN, CDR2 SYGVQD (reference sequence). V was shortened by 6 bases and J by 7 bases, with 24 bases between the two germline ends. The CDR3: CASSDTPDSPLSGYTF. The CDR3 DNA is TGCGCCAGCAGCGATACACCGGACAGCCCCCTTAGTGGCTACACCTTC.

Note on this clone: Given a far larger clone just one base away, this is likely a sequencing read error. The J gene is TRBJ2-3, the V gene TRBV5-1; D gene ambiguous. CDR1 and CDR2 (germline): SGHRS, YFSETQ. This CDR3 comprises 14 residues. CDR3 nucleotides: TGCTCCAGCAGCCCTTACCAACGACAAGATACGCAGTATTTT. It encodes CSSSPYQRQDTQYF.

The chain is built from TRBV18 and TRBJ2-5, with a possible D match to TRBD1 (5 bases). In germline, CDR1 is KGHSH, CDR2 LQKENI. Trimming shortened V by 2 bases and J by 2 bases, and 6 bases separated the two germline ends. The CDR3 loop spans 13 amino acids. The DNA of the CDR3 is TGTGCCAGCTCACCAAGACAGCAAGAGACCCAGTACTTC. Residues: CASSPRQQETQYF. Drawing the rest from reference TRBV18 and TRBJ2-5, the complete variable domain is NAGVMQNPRHLVRRRGQEARLRCSPMKGHSHVYWYRQLPEEGLKFMVYLQKENIIDESGMPKERFSAEFPKEGPSILRIQQVVRGDSAAYFCASSPRQQETQYFGPGTRLLVL.

The rearrangement joins TRBV6-5 to TRBJ2-1, with D maybe TRBD1 (5 bases). This CDR3 contains 13 residues. The V gene's germline CDR1 is MNHEY and CDR2 SVGAGI. V lost 2 bases, J lost 9 bases, and 11 bases lay in between. This chain's CDR3 is CASSYRQMCEQFF. In nucleotides, the CDR3 is TGTGCCAGCAGTTACAGACAGATGTGTGAGCAGTTCTTC.

The chain is built from TRBV9 and TRBJ1-3; no firm D call. This CDR3 has 15 amino acids. The V end was cut by 2 bases, the J end by 2 bases, with 11 bases between. The germline gives CDR1 SGDLS, CDR2 YYNGEE. Here the CDR3 reads CASSVDPAAGNTIYF. The CDR3 region has the DNA TGTGCCAGCAGCGTTGACCCCGCGGCTGGAAACACCATATATTTT.

This clone was detected only a few times. The V gene is TRBV7-6, the J gene TRBJ2-3; 9 bases line up with TRBD2. CDR3 length: 16 residues. V shed 6 bases, J shed 4 bases, and the junction held 11 bases outside the gene matches. CDR1 is SGHVS and CDR2 is FNYEAQ in the germline V gene. Here the CDR3 reads CASSPGAGGAADTQYF. For the CDR3, the DNA is TGTGCCAGCAGTCCCGGGGCGGGAGGGGCCGCAGATACGCAGTATTTT.

The V gene is TRBV7-3, the J gene TRBJ2-3; unclear D gene. CDR1 and CDR2 from the germline V gene are SGHTA and FQGTGA. The CDR3 totals 12 residues. Trimming removed 4 bases at V and 8 bases at J, with 10 bases between. The DNA of the CDR3 is TGTGCCAGCAGCTCCCCTTCGGGTACGCAGTATTTT. Amino acid sequence: CASSSPSGTQYF.

This clone was recorded a few times. The chain carries TRBV5-8 and TRBJ2-1; TRBD2 matches at 8 bases. There are 13 residues in the CDR3. V trimming: 7 bases; J trimming: 5 bases; junction bases outside the gene matches: 5. The V gene's germline CDR1 is SGHTS and CDR2 YDEGEE. CDR3: CASEREPNNEQFF. The CDR3, as DNA: TGTGCCAGCGAGCGGGAGCCAAACAATGAGCAGTTCTTC.

The chain recombines TRBV30 with TRBJ2-2, with D perhaps matching TRBD2 (7 bases). V lost 3 bases and J lost 2, with 10 bases in between. The CDR3 contains 14 residues. Per the germline V gene, CDR1 is GTSNPN and CDR2 is SVGIG (reference sequence). In DNA form, the CDR3 reads TGTGCCTGGAGGAGCGGGACAAACACCGGGGAGCTGTTTTTT. Translation: CAWRSGTNTGELFF.

The chain has TRBV9 and TRBJ1-2, with D perhaps matching TRBD1 (6 bases). The CDR3 contains 14 residues. Germline-derived CDR1 and CDR2 are SGDLS and YYNGEE. V lost 1 base to trimming and J lost 6 bases, with 13 bases between them. The DNA of the CDR3 is TGTGCCAGCAGCGTATCTCCAGGGGAAAATGGCTACACCTTC. Translation: CASSVSPGENGYTF.

The chain uses TRBV4-3 and TRBJ2-1; 11 bases align to TRBD2. The CDR3 has 16 amino acids. The V and J ends lost 3 bases and 9 bases, in that order; junction bases with no gene match: 10. Per the germline V gene, CDR1 is LGHNA and CDR2 is YSLEER. The CDR3 loop reads CASSHDRLAGTGEQFF. The CDR3 DNA reads as TGCGCCAGCAGCCACGACCGACTAGCGGGAACCGGTGAGCAGTTCTTC.

The chain recombines TRBV10-3 with TRBJ2-3; D might be TRBD1 (7 bases). The CDR3 totals 15 residues. The V end lost 8 bases, the J end lost 1 base, and 16 bases lay between the germline ends. Germline V gene data show CDR1 as ENHRY and CDR2 as SYGVKD. Written as DNA, the CDR3 is TGTGCCATCCGTGCTCAGGGGGAGGGCACAGATACGCAGTATTTT. Its protein product is CAIRAQGEGTDTQYF.

This clone was seen a single time. One end of the junction varies from germline; a read error may be responsible. As DNA, the CDR3 is TGTGCTAGCAGCCAGGGACAGGGAAGCTCCTACGAGCAGTACTTC. Its protein is CASSQGQGSSYEQYF. V and J are TRBV7-7 and TRBJ2-7, with 9 bases identical to TRBD1. From germline, CDR1 is SSHAT and CDR2 FNYEAQ (reference sequence). This CDR3 has 15 residues.

The chain uses TRBV9 and TRBJ2-7; 10 positions match TRBD2. Germline trimming cut 4 bases from V and 3 bases from J; bases unmatched to any gene: 4. CDR3 size: 14 residues. Germline V gives CDR1 SGDLS, CDR2 YYNGEE. The CDR3 DNA sequence: TGTGCCAGCAGCAATCCTAGCGGGGGCTACGAGCAGTACTTC. Its translation is CASSNPSGGYEQYF.

This clone was recorded a few times. The chain couples TRBV6-1 to TRBJ1-1; TRBD1 matches at 11 bases. Trimming took 7 bases from V and 4 from J; bases not matched to a gene: 5. Germline V gene sequence: CDR1 MNHNS, CDR2 SASEGT. The length of the CDR3 is 14 residues. The CDR3 DNA is TGTGCCAGCACGATAGGGACAGGGGGCACTGAAGCTTTCTTT. It encodes CASTIGTGGTEAFF.